The 25 T cell receptor beta chains reported below all come from one sample, sequenced in a study of T cells in Graves' hyperthyroidism and ophthalmopathy. RNA transcripts yielded amplified TCR beta CDR3 regions. Researchers ran a first-round RT-PCR on the TCR CDR3 using the HTBI primer set. TCRdb fed the multiplex PCR reads into MiXCR, producing one record per CDR3 protein. The sample includes hundreds of thousands of distinct CDR3 sequences, approximately 15% of them seen just once. The sequencing sample was made of blood. The receptors derive from a woman aged 40 to 55 with Graves' ophthalmopathy.

This clonotype appeared a few times. CDR3 amino acids: CASSLALGGVNEKLFF. CDR3 coding DNA: TGTGCCAGCAGCTTAGCGTTGGGGGGGGTGAATGAAAAACTGTTTTTT. This chain uses TRBV7-9 with TRBJ1-4, with a possible D match to TRBD1 (5 bases). This CDR3 spans 16 amino acids. Germline CDR1 and CDR2: SEHNR and FQNEAQ (reference sequence). Trimming shortened V by 0 bases and J by 5 bases, and 13 bases separated the two germline ends.

The gene calls are TRBV7-6 and TRBJ2-5; 11 nucleotides agree with TRBD2. Germline V CDR1 and CDR2: SGHVS, FNYEAQ. The J segment lost 4 bases and the V segment lost 4 bases, leaving 11 bases of the junction unmatched. This CDR3 is built from 17 residues. CDR3 region: CASSWTSGYPRPETQYF. CDR3 coding DNA: TGTGCCAGCAGCTGGACTAGCGGGTACCCCCGGCCAGAGACCCAGTACTTC.

The chain links TRBV6-1 to TRBJ1-1; D may be TRBD1 (6 bases). CDR1 MNHNS and CDR2 SASEGT come from the germline V gene. Trimming took off 2 bases at V and 4 bases at J, with 17 bases between the two ends. The CDR3 contains 16 residues. The DNA of the CDR3 is TGTGCCAGCAGTGAACCAGGGCGGGGGCAGGGCACTGAAGCTTTCTTT. This encodes CASSEPGRGQGTEAFF.

This clonotype was recorded a few times. This chain links TRBV5-5 with TRBJ2-2; D gene ambiguous. The CDR3 consists of 16 residues. CDR1 SGHKS and CDR2 YYEKEE come from the germline V gene (reference sequence). V lost 0 bases and J 1 base, leaving 10 bases between the germline ends. CDR3 region: CASSLVPGLNTGELFF. CDR3 nucleotides: TGTGCCAGCAGCTTGGTTCCAGGATTGAACACCGGGGAGCTGTTTTTT.

This clonotype was counted only a few times. The rearrangement uses TRBV9 and TRBJ2-7, with a weak D call TRBD1 (5 bases). This CDR3 is built from 15 residues. The germline CDR1 and CDR2 sequences are SGDLS and YYNGEE. Trimming took 0 bases from V and 3 from J, leaving 13 bases between them. The CDR3 loop reads CASSVEGETYYEQYF. CDR3 DNA: TGTGCCAGCAGCGTAGAAGGGGAAACCTACTACGAGCAGTACTTC.

This clonotype was recorded many times. The rearrangement uses TRBV2 and TRBJ2-1; D ambiguous. V was clipped by 7 bases and J by 1 base, with 11 bases between them. There are 14 residues in the CDR3. Per germline, CDR1 SNHLY and CDR2 FYNNEI. The CDR3 coding sequence is TGTGCCAGCATCAGAGGCGGATCCTACAATGAGCAGTTCTTC. Amino acids: CASIRGGSYNEQFF. Combining the CDR3 with reference TRBV2 and TRBJ2-1 gives the whole variable domain EPEVTQTPSHQVTQMGQEVILRCVPISNHLYFYWYRQILGQKVEFLVSFYNNEISEKSEIFDDQFSVERPDGSNFTLKIRSTKLEDSAMYFCASIRGGSYNEQFFGPGTRLTVL.

This clonotype came up many times. The rearrangement uses TRBV7-2 and TRBJ1-4; D is unclear. CDR3 length: 13 amino acids. The V end lost 1 base, the J end lost 7 bases, and 7 bases lay between the germline ends. CDR1 is SGHTA, CDR2 FQGNSA, per germline. CDR3 region: CASSLVASEKLFF. The CDR3 DNA reads TGTGCCAGCAGCTTAGTAGCGAGTGAAAAACTGTTTTTT.

In its sample, this clonotype was seen many times. The gene calls are TRBV7-3 and TRBJ1-6; 7 bases match TRBD1. The CDR3 contains 15 residues. In germline, CDR1 is SGHTA, CDR2 FQGTGA. The V and J ends lost 5 bases and 5 bases, in that order; junction bases with no gene match: 6. The CDR3: CASSAGTANNSPLHF. DNA of the CDR3: TGTGCCAGCAGCGCCGGGACAGCGAATAATTCACCCCTCCACTTT.

This clonotype was counted at least ten times. CDR3 nucleotides: TGTGCCAGCAGTCCATATGGGGCGAGGTACAATCAGCCCCAGCATTTT. Its translation: CASSPYGARYNQPQHF. This chain connects TRBV28 to TRBJ1-5; a possible D gene is TRBD1 (5 bases). The CDR3 totals 16 residues. The V gene's germline CDR1 is MDHEN and CDR2 SYDVKM. Trimming took off 5 bases at V and 3 bases at J, with 17 bases between the two ends.

This clonotype was counted many times. This chain links TRBV11-2 with TRBJ2-1, with D unresolved. The V and J ends lost 5 bases and 6 bases respectively, with 14 bases between them. CDR1 SGHAT and CDR2 FQNNGV come from the germline V gene. This CDR3 region has 14 residues. CDR3 in DNA: TGTGCCAGCAGCCCCCGCCTCAGTCGCAATGAGCAGTTCTTC. This codes for CASSPRLSRNEQFF. The variable domain in full, completed from reference TRBV11-2 and TRBJ2-1, reads EAGVAQSPRYKIIEKRQSVAFWCNPISGHATLYWYQQILGQGPKLLIQFQNNGVVDDSQLPKDRFSAERLKGVDSTLKIQPAKLEDSAVYLCASSPRLSRNEQFFGPGTRLTVL.

This clonotype has just a few counts. DNA of the CDR3: TGCAGTGCTAGCATTCGGGGGGCGGGGGCTGAAGCTTTCTTT. Translated: CSASIRGAGAEAFF. The chain is built from TRBV20-1 and TRBJ1-1; maybe TRBD1 (6 bases). The V gene lost 3 bases and the J gene lost 6 bases, with 17 bases spanning the gap. The germline V gene encodes CDR1 DFQATT and CDR2 SNEGSKA (reference sequence). The CDR3 has 14 residues.

The sample holds a few counts of this clonotype. This chain joins TRBV19 and TRBJ1-2; D call uncertain. There are 15 residues in the CDR3. Germline CDR1 LNHDA, CDR2 SQIVND (reference sequence). Trimming stripped 6 bases from V and 4 bases from J, with 18 bases between. The CDR3 sequence is CASRWESSSTYGYTF. CDR3 nucleotide sequence: TGTGCCAGTAGATGGGAGAGCAGCTCCACCTATGGCTACACCTTC.

The chain combines TRBV6-1 with TRBJ2-2; D tentatively fits TRBD1 or TRBD2 (5 bases each). CDR3 length equals 14 residues. Looked up from germline, CDR1 is MNHNS and CDR2 is SASEGT. The V gene lost 5 bases and the J gene lost 6 bases, with 13 bases spanning the gap. CDR3: CASSSMGVSGELFF. The CDR3 DNA sequence: TGTGCCAGCAGTTCCATGGGGGTTTCCGGGGAGCTGTTTTTT.

This clonotype showed up many times. CDR3 coding DNA: TGTGCCAGCAGCTTAGTCCCTTCGGGGACAGGCCAAGAGACCCAGTACTTC. Its protein is CASSLVPSGTGQETQYF. This sequence joins TRBV11-2 and TRBJ2-5; 8 bases align to TRBD1. V shed 1 base, J shed 1 base, and the junction held 8 bases outside the gene matches. Looked up from germline, CDR1 is SGHAT and CDR2 is FQNNGV. This CDR3 has 17 amino acids.

At least ten counts were recorded for this clonotype. The CDR3 bases are TGTGCCAGCAGAAGGGGACTACGCCAGACAGATACGCAGTATTTT. This sequence encodes CASRRGLRQTDTQYF. The rearrangement uses TRBV3-1 and TRBJ2-3, with 7 bases identical to TRBD2. The CDR3 spans 15 residues. The V gene end was trimmed by 6 bases and the J gene end by 3 bases; junction bases not matched to a gene: 9. The germline V gene encodes CDR1 LGHDT and CDR2 YNNKEL (reference sequence).

The chain is built from TRBV3-1 and TRBJ1-3; D is uncertain. Per the germline V gene, CDR1 is LGHDT and CDR2 is YNNKEL (reference sequence). The CDR3 extends over 16 amino acids. Trimming took off 0 bases at V and 2 bases at J, with 11 bases between the two ends. This CDR3 reads CASSQDSIRAGNTIYF. In nucleotides, the CDR3 is TGTGCCAGCAGCCAAGATTCGATCCGGGCTGGAAACACCATATATTTT.

The sample holds many counts of this clonotype. The V and J genes are TRBV7-9 and TRBJ2-5; 8 bases are shared with TRBD2. Germline trimming cut 2 bases from V and 5 bases from J; bases unmatched to any gene: 7. In germline, CDR1 is SEHNR, CDR2 FQNEAQ (reference sequence). CDR3 length equals 15 residues. CDR3 coding DNA: TGTGCCAGCAGCTTATTAGCGGGATACGTGGAGACCCAGTACTTC. This translates into CASSLLAGYVETQYF. Full variable domain (outside the CDR3, taken from reference TRBV7-9 and TRBJ2-5): DTGVSQNPRHKITKRGQNVTFRCDPISEHNRLYWYRQTLGQGPEFLTYFQNEAQLEKSRLLSDRFSAERPKGSFSTLEIQRTEQGDSAMYLCASSLLAGYVETQYFGPGTRLLVL.

Concerning this clonotype: The final CDR3 position lacks the conserved phenylalanine or tryptophan, pointing to a likely read error. The J gene is TRBJ2-2, the V gene TRBV11-2, with D tentatively TRBD1 or TRBD2 (5 bases each). V lost 4 bases to trimming and J lost 7 bases, with 19 bases between them. Germline CDR1 SGHAT, CDR2 FQNNGV. This CDR3 contains 16 residues. The CDR3 region is CASSSDGDGTVGELFL. The CDR3 coding sequence is TGTGCCAGCAGCTCCGATGGGGACGGCACCGTCGGGGAGCTGTTTCTT.

V usage is TRBV5-1 and J usage is TRBJ2-2, with 12 bases matching TRBD2. The CDR3 loop spans 16 amino acids. V lost 4 bases, J lost 1 base, and 2 bases stayed unmatched. Germline assignment: CDR1 SGHRS and CDR2 YFSETQ. In nucleotides, the CDR3 is TGCGCCAGCAGCAAGGGACTAGCGGGGAACACCGGGGAGCTGTTTTTT. Translated: CASSKGLAGNTGELFF.

This clonotype showed up many times. This rearrangement joins TRBV7-8 to TRBJ2-3; 12 bases are a match to TRBD2. The CDR3 length is 19 residues. Germline lookup yields CDR1 SGHVS and CDR2 FQNEAQ. The trim removed 5 bases at V and 6 bases at J, leaving 18 bases unmatched. CDR3 protein: CASSLITGTSGYPQDTQYF. The DNA for the CDR3 is TGTGCCAGCAGCCTAATTACGGGGACTAGCGGGTACCCCCAGGATACGCAGTATTTT. The full variable domain, its missing parts supplied by reference TRBV7-8 and TRBJ2-3, is GAGVSQSPRYKVAKRGQDVALRCDPISGHVSLFWYQQALGQGPEFLTYFQNEAQLDKSGLPSDRFFAERPEGSVSTLKIQRTQQEDSAVYLCASSLITGTSGYPQDTQYFGPGTRLTVL.

This clonotype was picked up a small number of times. V is TRBV14 and J is TRBJ2-1, with unresolved D. V shed 1 base and J shed 7 bases, with 8 bases lying between them. The CDR3 sequence is 13 residues long. Per germline, CDR1 SGHDN and CDR2 FVKESK. CDR3 DNA: TGTGCCAGCAGCCAAGCCCTCGAAAATGAGCAGTTCTTC. Its translation: CASSQALENEQFF. Full variable domain (rest looked up from reference TRBV14 and TRBJ2-1): EAGVTQFPSHSVIEKGQTVTLRCDPISGHDNLYWYRRVMGKEIKFLLHFVKESKQDESGMPNNRFLAERTGGTYSTLKVQPAELEDSGVYFCASSQALENEQFFGPGTRLTVL.

The chain employs TRBV19 and TRBJ2-3, with TRBD1 matching over 7 bases. The CDR3 covers 13 residues. Looked up from germline, CDR1 is LNHDA and CDR2 is SQIVND (reference sequence). The J segment lost 2 bases and the V segment lost 6 bases, leaving 2 bases of the junction unmatched. The CDR3 loop is CASSDRVTDTQYF. The CDR3 DNA is TGTGCCAGTAGCGACAGGGTCACAGATACGCAGTATTTT.

The chain is built from TRBV5-4 and TRBJ1-6, with 10 bases that match TRBD1. The CDR3 has 16 amino acids. Germline V gives CDR1 SGHNT, CDR2 YYREEE (reference sequence). Trimming took 4 bases from V and 14 from J; bases not matched to a gene: 15. This chain's CDR3 is CASSKPSGTGVLALHF. The CDR3 DNA sequence: TGTGCCAGCAGCAAGCCCTCCGGGACAGGGGTTCTGGCCCTCCACTTT.

This clonotype was seen ten or more times. The V call is TRBV30, the J call TRBJ2-2, with a tentative D call TRBD1 (5 bases). CDR3 length: 14 amino acids. Deletions cut 1 base from V and 3 bases from J, with 9 bases between. CDR1 and CDR2 (germline): GTSNPN, SVGIG (reference sequence). CDR3 coding DNA: TGTGCCTGGAGTGGAGGACACTACACCGGGGAGCTGTTTTTT. Protein product: CAWSGGHYTGELFF. The variable domain in full, completed from reference TRBV30 and TRBJ2-2, reads SQTIHQWPATLVQPVGSPLSLECTVEGTSNPNLYWYRQAAGRGLQLLFYSVGIGQISSEVPQNLSASRPQDRQFILSSKKLLLSDSGFYLCAWSGGHYTGELFFGEGSRLTVL.

The table lists this clonotype with many counts. The chain recombines TRBV11-2 with TRBJ2-1; TRBD1 might be the D (5 bases). Per the germline V gene, CDR1 is SGHAT and CDR2 is FQNNGV. V lost 1 base and J 4 bases, leaving 8 bases between the germline ends. This CDR3 has 14 amino acids. The CDR3 nucleotides are TGTGCCAGCAGCTTAGTGGCAGGGTACAATGAGCAGTTCTTC. This sequence encodes CASSLVAGYNEQFF.